This TCR beta chain was sequenced during a study of blood T cell repertoires in COVID-19. Across the whole study: The United States, Italy and Spain were the sources of the acute and convalescent COVID-19 samples.

Trimming removed 7 bases from V and 0 bases from J, with 9 bases in between. The CDR3 is made up of 13 amino acids. Germline V CDR1 and CDR2: SNHLY, FYNNEI. Per the original methods: Reference gene primer amplification yielded estimated nucleated cell counts. Data came from immunoSEQ multiplex PCR; TCRdb stores just in-frame clones and leaves some out. V and J calls and clone size follow that table, whereas D and trimming were derived from the DNA. Among more than 200,000 clones, approximately 80% were seen once, and the ten largest hold 4% to 6%. V usage is TRBV2 and J usage is TRBJ1-1; possibly TRBD1 for D (6 bases). Source material: peripheral blood. The TCR sequence derives from a woman aged 80 or over with active or convalescent COVID-19. CDR3 sequence reads: CASTAGVNTEAFF. The CDR3 nucleotides are TGTGCCAGCACGGCAGGGGTGAACACTGAAGCTTTCTTT.